The rows below give T cell receptor beta chains drawn from one sample of a study of blood T cell repertoires in COVID-19. Only in-frame clones appear in the TCRdb table, and some are missing; sequencing was by immunoSEQ multiplex PCR. The data show some 76,000 clones, 80% to 90% seen once. Material for sequencing was peripheral blood. Source of these receptors: a woman aged 60 to 75 with acute or convalescent COVID-19. CDR3s include the opening cysteine and the closing phenylalanine or tryptophan. D genes are given only for firm matches. Clone size is stated in some rows and not others, as once, few, many or a class when expanded.

>medium-sized|TRBJ2-7|TRBV7-8|TRBD1
CASRRFSGTGDYEQYF
TGTGCCAGCAGACGATTTTCCGGGACAGGGGACTACGAGCAGTACTTC
>.|TRBJ1-5|TRBV24-1|TRBD1
CATSYLETGAFNQPQHF
TGTGCCACGAGTTACCTGGAAACAGGGGCGTTCAATCAGCCCCAGCATTTT
>.|TRBJ1-5|TRBV7-9|.
CASSRGDDQPQHF
TGTGCCAGCAGCCGGGGGGATGATCAGCCCCAGCATTTT
>.|TRBJ1-3|TRBV19|.
CASIGGQGLLTGNTIYF
TGTGCCAGTATAGGTGGCCAGGGTCTATTAACTGGAAACACCATATATTTT
>.|TRBJ2-7|TRBV7-2|.
CASSLAPGLKLPYEQYF
TGTGCCAGCAGCTTAGCGCCAGGGTTAAAACTACCCTACGAGCAGTACTTC
>.|TRBJ1-5|TRBV4-3|.
CASSQYLRRDTPFSNQPQHF
TGCGCCAGCAGCCAATATTTAAGAAGGGACACTCCCTTTAGCAATCAGCCCCAGCATTTT
>.|TRBJ2-3|TRBV28|TRBD2
CASRYSGGAAGTDTQYF
TGTGCCAGCAGATATAGCGGGGGGGCTGCGGGCACAGATACGCAGTATTTT
>medium-sized|TRBJ1-1|TRBV18|.
CASSPTRDTEAFF
TGTGCCAGCTCACCCACGCGGGACACTGAAGCTTTCTTT
>.|TRBJ2-7|TRBV6-5|.
CASSYSTSSHEQYF
TGTGCCAGCAGTTACTCGACAAGCAGCCACGAGCAGTACTTC
>.|TRBJ2-5|TRBV2|TRBD2
CASSEFAGGTETQYF
TGTGCCAGCAGTGAATTTGCGGGGGGAACGGAGACCCAGTACTTC
>.|TRBJ2-4|TRBV2|TRBD2
CASSEDGSAGGQVAKNIQYF
TGTGCCAGCAGTGAAGATGGATCAGCGGGGGGGCAGGTAGCCAAAAACATTCAGTACTTC
>.|TRBJ2-7|TRBV28|.
CASSLSQGRGEQYF
TGTGCCAGCAGTTTATCGCAGGGGCGAGGCGAGCAGTACTTC
>.|TRBJ1-6|TRBV7-9|TRBD1
CASSWAGGSSYNSPLHF
TGTGCCAGCAGCTGGGCAGGGGGCTCGTCTTATAATTCACCCCTCCACTTT
>.|TRBJ1-5|TRBV5-6|TRBD1
CASSLDRGSVSNQPQHF
TGTGCCAGCAGCTTGGACAGGGGATCTGTGAGCAATCAGCCCCAGCATTTT
>.|TRBJ1-2|TRBV29-1|TRBD1
CSVEVGDRMDYGYTF
TGCAGCGTTGAAGTAGGGGACAGGATGGACTATGGCTACACCTTC
>.|TRBJ1-1|TRBV18|TRBD1
CASSPVKGAENTEAFF
TGTGCCAGCTCACCCGTGAAGGGGGCCGAGAACACTGAAGCTTTCTTT